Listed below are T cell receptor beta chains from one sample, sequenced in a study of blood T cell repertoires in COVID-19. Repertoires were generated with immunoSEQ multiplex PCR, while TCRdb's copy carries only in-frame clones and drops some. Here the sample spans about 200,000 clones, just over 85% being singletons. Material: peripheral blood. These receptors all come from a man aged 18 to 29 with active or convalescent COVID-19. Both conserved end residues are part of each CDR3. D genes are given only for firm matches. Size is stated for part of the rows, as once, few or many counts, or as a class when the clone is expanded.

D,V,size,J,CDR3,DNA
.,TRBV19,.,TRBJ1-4,CASSIDLSAQGKLFF,TGTGCCAGTAGTATAGATCTGTCAGCTCAGGGAAAACTGTTTTTT
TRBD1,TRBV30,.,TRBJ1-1,CAWKGTGGWDTEAFF,TGTGCCTGGAAGGGGACAGGGGGCTGGGACACTGAAGCTTTCTTT
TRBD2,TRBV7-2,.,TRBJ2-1,CASSLDQLWGLPYNEQFF,TGTGCCAGCAGCTTAGATCAATTATGGGGACTACCGTACAATGAGCAGTTCTTC
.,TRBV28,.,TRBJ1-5,CAIQHRRATGQPQHF,TGTGCCATCCAACACCGGAGGGCGACGGGTCAGCCCCAGCATTTT
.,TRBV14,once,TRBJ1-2,CASRSTGLGGYTF,TGTGCCAGCAGATCTACAGGGTTGGGTGGCTACACCTTC
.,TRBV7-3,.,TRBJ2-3,CASSQSGLSTDTQYF,TGTGCCAGCAGCCAAAGCGGGCTTAGCACAGATACGCAGTATTTT
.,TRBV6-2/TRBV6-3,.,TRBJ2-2,CASSSGLGELFF,TGTGCCAGCAGTTCGGGGTTGGGGGAGCTGTTTTTT
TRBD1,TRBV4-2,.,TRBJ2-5,CASSQELDRGQETQYF,TGTGCCAGCAGCCAAGAACTCGACAGGGGGCAAGAGACCCAGTACTTC
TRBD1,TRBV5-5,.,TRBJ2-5,CASSLGDRGVEETQYF,TGTGCCAGCAGCTTGGGGGACAGGGGGGTTGAGGAGACCCAGTACTTC
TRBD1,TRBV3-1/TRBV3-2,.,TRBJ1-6,CASSRSGTDNSPLHF,TGTGCCAGCAGCCGCTCCGGGACAGATAATTCACCCCTCCACTTT
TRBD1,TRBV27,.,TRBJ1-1,CASSLLAPQGMNTEAFF,TGTGCCAGCAGTTTACTTGCCCCACAGGGGATGAACACTGAAGCTTTCTTT
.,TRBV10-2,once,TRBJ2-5,CASLTVGTQYF,TGCGCCAGCCTAACGGTTGGGACCCAGTACTTC
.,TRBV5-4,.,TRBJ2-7,CASSSQIAAYEQYF,TGTGCCAGCAGCAGCCAGATAGCGGCCTACGAGCAGTACTTC
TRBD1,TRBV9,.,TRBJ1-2,CASSVGTGAHYGYTF,TGTGCCAGCAGCGTAGGGACAGGGGCGCACTATGGCTACACCTTC
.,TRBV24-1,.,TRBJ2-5,CATSDPGAGVRIAPETQYF,TGTGCCACCAGTGATCCGGGGGCGGGAGTACGGATTGCGCCCGAGACCCAGTACTTC
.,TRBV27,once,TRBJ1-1,CASGQAGDTEAFF,TGTGCCAGCGGGCAAGCGGGAGACACTGAAGCTTTCTTT
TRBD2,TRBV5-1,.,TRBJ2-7,CASSPDSRTSGTYEQYF,TGCGCCAGCAGCCCGGACTCTCGGACTAGCGGCACCTACGAGCAGTACTTC
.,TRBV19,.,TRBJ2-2,CASSMEINTGELFF,TGTGCCAGTAGTATGGAGATTAACACCGGGGAGCTGTTTTTT
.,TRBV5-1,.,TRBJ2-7,CASSLYRKYEQYF,TGCGCCAGCAGCTTGTATAGAAAGTACGAGCAGTACTTC
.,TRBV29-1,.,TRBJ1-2,CSAGPGANYGYTF,TGCAGCGCCGGTCCAGGGGCTAACTATGGCTACACCTTC
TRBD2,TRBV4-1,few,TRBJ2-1,CASSQDRLAYEQFF,TGCGCCAGCAGCCAGGACCGACTAGCTTATGAGCAGTTCTTC
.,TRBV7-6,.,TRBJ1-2,CASSRGGSVDGYTF,TGTGCCAGCAGCCGTGGGGGGAGCGTTGATGGCTACACCTTC
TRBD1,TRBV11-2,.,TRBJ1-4,CASSRTGGSEKLFF,TGTGCCAGCAGCCGCACAGGGGGCAGCGAAAAACTGTTTTTT